The present TCR beta chain was sequenced within a study of T-cell memory formation after mild COVID-19. Findings and limits, study-wide: While clones contracting from day 15 to 85 were balanced between CD4 and CD8, later expanders leaned CD4+.

This clonotype was found a few times. Its antigen is undetermined. Germline CDR1 reads SEHNR; CDR2 reads FQNEAQ (reference sequence). Trimming shortened V by 4 bases and J by 13 bases, and 19 bases separated the two germline ends. The CDR3 contains 13 residues. One entry per CDR3 protein, called by TCRdb with MiXCR from the 5' RACE reads. The data contain under 700,000 distinct CDR3 sequences, around 21% of them singletons. The sequenced material came from PBMCs or a T cell subset sorted from them (not recorded which). The clonotype comes from an adult woman who had mild COVID-19 (a few samples of this study predate the infection). Cell type and time point are not known. J is TRBJ2-5 and V is TRBV7-9, with unresolved D. DNA of the CDR3: TGTGCCAGCAGCTCAGACGGGCTGGCCGGGTGGTACTTC. Translating it yields CASSSDGLAGWYF.